The 21 T cell receptor beta chains below come from one sample, sequenced in a study of T cells after yellow fever vaccination. TCRdb processed the 5' RACE reads anew with MiXCR; each CDR3 protein has one entry. The sample has approximately 110,000 distinct CDR3 sequences; around 7.7% are singletons. The source material was CD4+ T cells sorted from PBMCs, sampled less than 11 days after the first yellow fever vaccination. Source of these receptors: a man aged 18 to 30 who received the YFV17D yellow fever vaccine.

This clonotype was recorded at least ten times. The chain combines TRBV7-2 with TRBJ2-3; the D is unclear. CDR3 length: 14 amino acids. CDR1 is SGHTA, CDR2 FQGNSA, per germline. V lost 5 bases and J lost 0, with 9 bases in between. In nucleotides, the CDR3 is TGTGCCAGCAGCACATACTTAAGCACAGATACGCAGTATTTT. Its translation: CASSTYLSTDTQYF.

The V and J genes are TRBV5-8 and TRBJ2-3; TRBD2 aligns across 9 bases. The CDR3 contains 17 residues. Germline CDR1 and CDR2: SGHTS and YDEGEE. The trim removed 1 base at V and 2 bases at J, leaving 8 bases unmatched. The DNA for the CDR3 is TGTGCCAGCAGCTTGTGGCGGGGGGGCCGGGTCACAGATACGCAGTATTTT. Translation gives CASSLWRGGRVTDTQYF. Together with reference TRBV5-8 and TRBJ2-3, the CDR3 gives the full variable domain: EAGVTQSPTHLIKTRGQQATLRCSPISGHTSVYWYQQALGLGLQFLLWYDEGEERNRGNFPPRFSGRQFPNYSSELNVNALELEDSALYLCASSLWRGGRVTDTQYFGPGTRLTVL.

This clonotype was recorded once. A much bigger clone sits one base away, suggesting this may be a read error. The CDR3 nucleotides read TGTGCCAGCCGTTCGGTCAGGGACTATGGCTACACCTTC. Amino acids: CASRSVRDYGYTF. The chain employs TRBV27 and TRBJ1-2; D possibly corresponds to TRBD1 (5 bases). Between the trimmed V and J ends, which lost 8 bases and 3 bases, there was a span of 13 bases. The CDR3 length is 13 residues. Germline-derived CDR1 and CDR2 are MNHEY and SMNVEV (reference sequence).

This clonotype occurred many times. The CDR3 DNA reads as TGTGCCATCAGTGACTATACACAGAAAGACACCATATATTTT. It specifies CAISDYTQKDTIYF. The chain couples TRBV10-3 to TRBJ1-3, with no clear D. The CDR3 consists of 14 residues. Germline V gene lookup returns CDR1 ENHRY and CDR2 SYGVKD. V dropped 3 bases and J dropped 8 bases, with 14 bases sitting between them.

This clonotype was counted many times. This rearrangement joins TRBV11-2 to TRBJ1-1; TRBD1 is a possible D gene (5 bases). The V and J ends lost 9 bases and 7 bases respectively, with 12 bases between them. This CDR3 spans 11 amino acids. The germline gives CDR1 SGHAT, CDR2 FQNNGV. CDR3 sequence: CASRGTHEAFF. The CDR3 region has the DNA TGTGCCAGTAGGGGTACCCATGAAGCTTTCTTT.

The CDR3 DNA sequence: TGCAGTGCCTGGGCCCTTGAAGCTTTCTTT. Translating it yields CSAWALEAFF. The V call is TRBV20-1, the J call TRBJ1-1; D not certain. Trimming removed 6 bases from V and 7 bases from J, with 9 bases in between. CDR1 and CDR2 from the germline V gene are DFQATT and SNEGSKA (reference sequence). The CDR3 covers 10 residues.

This clonotype appeared a few times. The chain links TRBV28 to TRBJ1-5; 7 nucleotides agree with TRBD1. The CDR3 extends over 14 amino acids. Germline-derived CDR1 and CDR2 are MDHEN and SYDVKM. CDR3 nucleotide sequence: TGTGCGTCCCGGGCAGGGGGAAGCAATCAGCCCCAGCATTTT. Translating it yields CASRAGGSNQPQHF.

Regarding this clonotype: Given a much more abundant clone one base away, this may be a read error. Here the CDR3 omits its conserved ending phenylalanine or tryptophan, so a read error is the likely source. The V and J genes are TRBV7-9 and TRBJ2-1; 10 bases line up with TRBD1. Germline CDR1 SEHNR, CDR2 FQNEAQ (reference sequence). The CDR3 has 16 residues. Trimming removed 2 bases from V and 6 bases from J; junction bases left unmatched: 7. CDR3 DNA: TGTGCCAGCAGCTTATTCCGCGACAGGGGGCGCAATGAGCAGTTCCTC. Its translation: CASSLFRDRGRNEQFL.

This clonotype was found many times. The rearrangement uses TRBV29-1 and TRBJ2-3; TRBD2 matches at 7 bases. CDR3 size: 12 residues. Trimming at V came to 7 bases and at J to 4 bases, leaving 5 bases not matched to a gene. The V gene's germline CDR1 is SQVTM and CDR2 ANQGSEA. The CDR3 sequence: CSAGGGADTQYF. The CDR3 DNA reads as TGCAGCGCGGGGGGAGGTGCAGATACGCAGTATTTT.

Many counts were recorded for this clonotype. V usage is TRBV11-2 and J usage is TRBJ2-3, with D unclear. Germline lookup yields CDR1 SGHAT and CDR2 FQNNGV. Deletions cut 6 bases from V and 4 bases from J, with 14 bases between. The CDR3 has 14 residues. The CDR3 is CASSKASRADTQYF. For the CDR3, the DNA is TGTGCCAGCAGTAAGGCGTCAAGGGCAGATACGCAGTATTTT. Variable domain in full (rest from reference TRBV11-2 and TRBJ2-3): EAGVAQSPRYKIIEKRQSVAFWCNPISGHATLYWYQQILGQGPKLLIQFQNNGVVDDSQLPKDRFSAERLKGVDSTLKIQPAKLEDSAVYLCASSKASRADTQYFGPGTRLTVL.

This clonotype was observed many times. The chain combines TRBV7-2 with TRBJ2-1; 8 bases match TRBD1. The germline V gene encodes CDR1 SGHTA and CDR2 FQGNSA. The CDR3 runs 16 residues. J gave up 2 bases and V 1 base, and 4 bases lay outside the gene matches. The CDR3 DNA reads as TGTGCCAGCAGCTTAGAGGACAGGGTAGCCTACAATGAGCAGTTCTTC. This gives the protein CASSLEDRVAYNEQFF. Full variable domain (remainder filled in from reference TRBV7-2 and TRBJ2-1): GAGVSQSPSNKVTEKGKDVELRCDPISGHTALYWYRQSLGQGLEFLIYFQGNSAPDKSGLPSDRFSAERTGGSVSTLTIQRTQQEDSAVYLCASSLEDRVAYNEQFFGPGTRLTVL.

The gene calls are TRBV30 and TRBJ1-1; D is undetermined. This CDR3 comprises 13 residues. Germline values: CDR1 GTSNPN, CDR2 SVGIG (reference sequence). With 4 bases removed from V and 4 bases from J, the gap between germline ends came to 13 bases. The CDR3 bases are TGTGCCTGGAAGCGACTGGGGAGCACTGAAGCTTTCTTT. Translated, it gives CAWKRLGSTEAFF.

This clonotype was counted at least ten times. This chain links TRBV27 with TRBJ2-3; D is possibly TRBD1 or TRBD2 (6 bases each). Trimming cost V 2 bases and J 2 bases, with 14 bases left between them. The CDR3 covers 16 residues. CDR1 and CDR2 (germline): MNHEY, SMNVEV (reference sequence). The CDR3, as DNA: TGTGCCAGCAGTTTAAAGTACGGGGGCCTCACAGATACGCAGTATTTT. It specifies CASSLKYGGLTDTQYF.

This clonotype was recorded at least ten times. The chain employs TRBV4-2 and TRBJ2-1, with 10 bases that match TRBD2. This CDR3 spans 16 amino acids. Germline CDR1 and CDR2: LGHNA and YNFKEQ. V lost 0 bases, J lost 7 bases, and 6 bases stayed unmatched. The CDR3 nucleotides are TGTGCCAGCAGCCAAGATCCGAGCGGGGGGGTGAATGAGCAGTTCTTC. Its translation is CASSQDPSGGVNEQFF.

This clonotype has at least ten counts. This chain uses TRBV9 with TRBJ2-3; 8 positions match TRBD2. This CDR3 spans 15 amino acids. Germline lookup yields CDR1 SGDLS and CDR2 YYNGEE. J lost 5 bases, V lost 0 bases, and 5 bases had no gene match. CDR3 residues: CASSVETSGGDTQYF. The CDR3 nucleotides read TGTGCCAGCAGCGTAGAAACTAGCGGTGGAGATACGCAGTATTTT.

This clonotype was seen at least ten times. This chain connects TRBV7-9 to TRBJ1-5; the D gene is possibly TRBD1 (5 bases). The ends were cut back, 5 bases at V and 0 bases at J, with 11 bases in the middle. Germline V gene sequence: CDR1 SEHNR, CDR2 FQNEAQ (reference sequence). The CDR3 length is 15 residues. The CDR3 region has the DNA TGTGCCAGCAGCGGCGGGACGGATAGCAATCAGCCCCAGCATTTT. It encodes CASSGGTDSNQPQHF.

In its sample, this clonotype was seen many times. This chain joins TRBV12-3 or TRBV12-4 and TRBJ2-5; 7 positions agree with TRBD2. The CDR3 has 14 residues. Trimming removed 6 bases from V and 4 bases from J; junction bases left unmatched: 8. CDR3 region: CASSQNGGGETQYF. CDR3 nucleotides: TGTGCCAGCAGCCAGAATGGGGGGGGAGAGACCCAGTACTTC.

This clonotype was detected ten times or more. The rearrangement uses TRBV7-2 and TRBJ2-1; TRBD2 matches 14 bases. J gave up 2 bases and V 5 bases, and 5 bases lay outside the gene matches. The length of the CDR3 is 17 residues. Germline V CDR1 and CDR2: SGHTA, FQGNSA. CDR3 in DNA: TGTGCCAGCAGCCCCCGGACTAGCGGGGGGCCCTACAATGAGCAGTTCTTC. It translates to CASSPRTSGGPYNEQFF.

This clonotype has at least ten counts. The chain links TRBV7-2 to TRBJ2-3, with no clear D. This CDR3 spans 14 amino acids. V was cut by 4 bases and J by 3 bases, with 11 bases left in between. Germline loops: CDR1 SGHTA, CDR2 FQGNSA. CDR3 sequence: CASSSVGSTDTQYF. The CDR3 bases are TGTGCCAGCAGCTCCGTGGGTTCAACAGATACGCAGTATTTT.

This clonotype occurred many times. The V and J genes are TRBV18 and TRBJ1-2; no firm D call. Trimming left V 4 bases short and J 4 bases short, with 13 bases between. The germline V gene encodes CDR1 KGHSH and CDR2 LQKENI. This CDR3 has 14 amino acids. The chain's CDR3 is CASSREDTVYGYTF. In nucleotides, the CDR3 is TGTGCCAGCTCACGGGAGGATACGGTCTATGGCTACACCTTC.

This clonotype has a handful of counts. This chain links TRBV5-5 with TRBJ1-6; D is possibly TRBD1 (6 bases). This CDR3 has 17 residues. V lost 3 bases and J lost 9, with 22 bases in between. Per the germline V gene, CDR1 is SGHKS and CDR2 is YYEKEE (reference sequence). The CDR3: CASSYGGTPGLGSPLHF. The CDR3 coding sequence is TGTGCCAGCAGCTACGGCGGGACACCGGGCTTGGGTTCACCCCTCCACTTT.